The clone carrying this T cell receptor beta chain was recorded only once. Its antigen is not identified. Some clones are missing from TCRdb's copy, which holds only in-frame ones; the method was immunoSEQ multiplex PCR. The table shows about 190,000 clones, with over 75% occurring only once. The data belong to a study of T cell responses to AZD1222 COVID-19 vaccine. Turning to the study itself: Analysis merged second doses at about 4 or about 12 weeks.

Trimming removed 5 bases at V and 1 base at J, with 18 bases between. Looked up from germline, CDR1 is MNHEY and CDR2 is SVGEGT. The CDR3 is 16 residues long. Study-wide points: The donor group comprised mostly white British people and more females; the analysis possibly underestimated clonal diversity. Close to half of spike-specific TCRs reportedly recognize unmutated variant regions. The repertoires were collected only after the peak T cell response.

The chain employs TRBV6-2 or TRBV6-3 and TRBJ2-7, with a weak D call TRBD1 (6 bases). Sequencing was performed on peripheral blood, taken on day 0 of AZD1222 vaccination. The receptor comes from an adult in good health. CDR3 amino acids: CASSQQGQEWSYEQYF. The CDR3 coding sequence is TGTGCCAGCAGTCAACAGGGTCAGGAGTGGTCCTACGAGCAGTACTTC.